The subject of this entry is one T cell receptor (beta chain). This entry is derived from a study of siplizumab effects on memory and regulatory T cells. This CDR3 spans 13 amino acids. The germline gives CDR1 MDHEN, CDR2 SYDVKM. V dropped 8 bases and J dropped 2 bases, with 7 bases sitting between them. Some clones are missing from TCRdb's copy, which holds only in-frame ones; the method was immunoSEQ multiplex PCR. The sample lists some 70,000 clones; around 90% were seen once. The sequencing input was Tregs sorted from blood. The J gene is TRBJ2-6, the V gene TRBV28; no definite D call. The clonotype comes from a human donor in good health. The CDR3 DNA reads TGTGCCAGCCTCCGGACTGGGGCCAACGTCCTGACTTTC. Encoded protein: CASLRTGANVLTF. Looking up the rest from reference TRBV28 and TRBJ2-6 gives the full variable domain: DVKVTQSSRYLVKRTGEKVFLECVQDMDHENMFWYRQDPGLGLRLIYFSYDVKMKEKGDIPEGYSVSREKKERFSLILESASTNQTSMYLCASLRTGANVLTFGAGSRLTVL.